The next 27 T cell receptor beta chains were all read from a single sample in a study of blood T cell repertoires in COVID-19. The method was immunoSEQ multiplex PCR; TCRdb's version includes in-frame clones alone and lacks a portion of them. Of about 220,000 clones in the sample, roughly 80% are singletons; the top ten hold approximately 4.5%. Sequenced material: peripheral blood. All receptors come from a woman aged 65 to 85 with acute or convalescent COVID-19.

The chain links TRBV5-1 to TRBJ2-1, with a tentative D call TRBD2 (6 bases). The CDR3 runs 17 residues. The V and J ends lost 5 bases and 0 bases respectively, with 18 bases between them. Germline lookup yields CDR1 SGHRS and CDR2 YFSETQ. Here the CDR3 reads CASRASRGFSSYNEQFF. The CDR3 DNA sequence: TGCGCCAGCAGGGCGAGTCGGGGGTTCAGCTCCTACAATGAGCAGTTCTTC. The variable domain in full, with the rest retrieved from reference TRBV5-1 and TRBJ2-1, is KAGVTQTPRYLIKTRGQQVTLSCSPISGHRSVSWYQQTPGQGLQFLFEYFSETQRNKGNFPGRFSGRQFSNSRSEMNVSTLELGDSALYLCASRASRGFSSYNEQFFGPGTRLTVL.

There are a few counts of this clone. This rearrangement joins TRBV5-4 to TRBJ2-7; D is possibly TRBD1 (6 bases). This CDR3 is 14 amino acids long. CDR1 SGHNT and CDR2 YYREEE come from the germline V gene (reference sequence). V was shortened by 2 bases and J by 0 bases, with 9 bases between the two germline ends. The CDR3 nucleotides are TGTGCCAGCAGCTTAACAGGGAGCTCCTACGAGCAGTACTTC. As protein: CASSLTGSSYEQYF.

The V call is TRBV24-1, the J call TRBJ1-2; perhaps TRBD1 as D (6 bases). Trimming left V 4 bases short and J 2 bases short, with 16 bases between. The CDR3 consists of 16 residues. From germline, CDR1 is KGHDR and CDR2 SFDVKD. CDR3 loop: CATSDSFRDTNYGYTF. The CDR3 DNA is TGTGCCACCAGTGACTCCTTCCGGGACACGAACTATGGCTACACCTTC.

By its share, this clone is medium-sized (0.01 to 0.1%). V and J are TRBV19 and TRBJ2-1, with 10 nucleotides matching TRBD2. Germline CDR1 and CDR2: LNHDA and SQIVND (reference sequence). Trimming at V came to 10 bases and at J to 2 bases, leaving 5 bases not matched to a gene. The CDR3 has 14 residues. CDR3 nucleotides: TGTGCCACCGGACTAGCGGACACCTACAATGAGCAGTTCTTC. This sequence encodes CATGLADTYNEQFF. Complete variable domain (other parts from reference TRBV19 and TRBJ2-1): DGGITQSPKYLFRKEGQNVTLSCEQNLNHDAMYWYRQDPGQGLRLIYYSQIVNDFQKGDIAEGYSVSREKKESFPLTVTSAQKNPTAFYLCATGLADTYNEQFFGPGTRLTVL.

This chain links TRBV5-8 with TRBJ1-1, with D tentatively TRBD1 (6 bases). Germline V gene sequence: CDR1 SGHTS, CDR2 YDEGEE. This CDR3 has 16 amino acids. The V end lost 3 bases, the J end lost 3 bases, and 18 bases lay between the germline ends. This chain's CDR3 is CASSSFTGLGDTEAFF. The DNA for the CDR3 is TGTGCCAGCAGCTCCTTCACAGGGTTAGGGGACACTGAAGCTTTCTTT.

The J gene is TRBJ1-1, the V gene TRBV11-2; 7 bases map to TRBD1. This CDR3 is 15 amino acids long. Trimming cost V 1 base and J 4 bases; bases outside gene matches: 6. Germline assignment: CDR1 SGHAT and CDR2 FQNNGV. The CDR3 coding sequence is TGTGCCAGCAGCTTAGCAACAGGGGCATTCACTGAAGCTTTCTTT. It codes for CASSLATGAFTEAFF.

The chain carries TRBV19 and TRBJ2-7; no clear D. CDR1 is LNHDA, CDR2 SQIVND, per germline (reference sequence). This CDR3 has 14 residues. V was shortened by 1 base and J by 0 bases, with 7 bases between the two germline ends. This CDR3 is CASSIGHSSYEQYF. The DNA for the CDR3 is TGTGCCAGTAGTATAGGACACTCCTCCTACGAGCAGTACTTC.

The DNA for the CDR3 is TGTGCCAGCAGGACCTTCGAAGGGGCTAGGGAAAAACTGTTTTTT. Translation: CASRTFEGAREKLFF. The chain uses TRBV7-9 and TRBJ1-4, with TRBD1 as a possible D gene (5 bases). Trimming removed 6 bases from V and 8 bases from J, with 19 bases in between. Germline CDR1 reads SEHNR; CDR2 reads FQNEAQ (reference sequence). This CDR3 has 15 residues.

The chain recombines TRBV6-5 with TRBJ1-5; TRBD1 matches 10 bases. The J segment lost 6 bases and the V segment lost 6 bases, leaving 5 bases of the junction unmatched. Germline V gene lookup returns CDR1 MNHEY and CDR2 SVGAGI. The CDR3 length is 14 residues. The CDR3 reads CASSQTGGIQPQHF. CDR3 DNA: TGTGCCAGCAGCCAGACAGGGGGCATTCAGCCCCAGCATTTT.

The chain combines TRBV7-9 with TRBJ1-1; no reliable D call. V was cut by 5 bases and J by 1 base, with 8 bases left in between. The CDR3 totals 13 residues. CDR1 and CDR2 (germline): SEHNR, FQNEAQ (reference sequence). The CDR3 DNA is TGTGCCAGCAGCCGGGAGCAGAACACTGAAGCTTTCTTT. Encoded protein: CASSREQNTEAFF.

V and J are TRBV9 and TRBJ1-6; D is uncertain. Germline loops: CDR1 SGDLS, CDR2 YYNGEE. This CDR3 spans 12 amino acids. Trimming removed 0 bases at V and 11 bases at J, with 6 bases between. In DNA, the CDR3 is TGTGCCAGCAGCGTAGGAGGGCCACCCCTCCACTTT. Its protein is CASSVGGPPLHF.

The chain carries TRBV7-8 and TRBJ2-7; a possible D gene is TRBD2 (5 bases). CDR3 size: 13 residues. V lost 7 bases, J lost 4 bases, and 14 bases lay in between. Germline CDR1 SGHVS, CDR2 FQNEAQ. The CDR3 sequence: CASTFGEHYEQYF. The CDR3 region has the DNA TGTGCCAGCACCTTCGGGGAACATTACGAGCAGTACTTC. Supplemented by reference TRBV7-8 and TRBJ2-7, the full variable domain reads GAGVSQSPRYKVAKRGQDVALRCDPISGHVSLFWYQQALGQGPEFLTYFQNEAQLDKSGLPSDRFFAERPEGSVSTLKIQRTQQEDSAVYLCASTFGEHYEQYFGPGTRLTVT.

This chain joins TRBV20-1 and TRBJ1-2; TRBD1 is a possible D gene (6 bases). Germline loops: CDR1 DFQATT, CDR2 SNEGSKA (reference sequence). This CDR3 has 13 amino acids. The V gene lost 3 bases and the J gene lost 4 bases, with 12 bases spanning the gap. The CDR3 reads CSASLQGFYGYTF. Written as DNA, the CDR3 is TGCAGTGCTAGTCTACAGGGATTCTATGGCTACACCTTC.

The chain couples TRBV10-1 to TRBJ1-1; tentatively, D is TRBD1 (5 bases). Germline V CDR1 and CDR2: WNHNN, SYGVQD (reference sequence). V shed 3 bases and J shed 4 bases, with 9 bases lying between them. The CDR3 runs 13 residues. The CDR3 nucleotides are TGCGCCAGCAGTGAAGACAGAAGCACTGAAGCTTTCTTT. Translating it yields CASSEDRSTEAFF.

The chain joins TRBV6-5 to TRBJ1-2, with 12 bases that match TRBD1. Germline CDR1 reads MNHEY; CDR2 reads SVGAGI. V trimming: 4 bases; J trimming: 7 bases; junction bases outside the gene matches: 4. CDR3 length: 14 amino acids. The CDR3 DNA follows: TGTGCCAGCAGTTCCTGGGACAGGGGGCTTGGCTACACCTTC. It codes for CASSSWDRGLGYTF.

V usage is TRBV4-3 and J usage is TRBJ1-1; 7 bases are a match to TRBD1. Trimming cost V 4 bases and J 7 bases; bases outside gene matches: 6. The CDR3 extends over 13 amino acids. Germline V gene lookup returns CDR1 LGHNA and CDR2 YSLEER. The CDR3 loop is CASSPRQGIEAFF. The DNA for the CDR3 is TGCGCCAGCAGCCCACGACAGGGCATTGAAGCTTTCTTT.

This clone was counted only a few times. The chain joins TRBV10-3 to TRBJ1-6, with D perhaps TRBD1 (6 bases). Germline CDR1 and CDR2: ENHRY and SYGVKD. V was shortened by 2 bases and J by 7 bases, with 9 bases between the two germline ends. The CDR3 loop spans 14 amino acids. The CDR3 loop reads CAISETGSNSPLHF. CDR3 coding DNA: TGTGCCATCAGTGAGACAGGGTCGAATTCACCCCTCCACTTT.

The chain is built from TRBV11-2 and TRBJ2-1; 7 bases agree with TRBD1. V shed 4 bases and J 2 bases; nucleotides not matched to a gene: 5. From germline, CDR1 is SGHAT and CDR2 FQNNGV. CDR3 length equals 15 residues. CDR3 loop: CASSSTGQTYNEQFF. The CDR3 region has the DNA TGTGCCAGCAGCTCGACAGGGCAGACCTACAATGAGCAGTTCTTC. The full variable domain, in which reference TRBV11-2 and TRBJ2-1 provide the parts outside the CDR3, is EAGVAQSPRYKIIEKRQSVAFWCNPISGHATLYWYQQILGQGPKLLIQFQNNGVVDDSQLPKDRFSAERLKGVDSTLKIQPAKLEDSAVYLCASSSTGQTYNEQFFGPGTRLTVL.

V and J are TRBV5-5 and TRBJ1-1; the D gene is possibly TRBD1 (5 bases). The CDR3 runs 13 residues. Trimming cost V 5 bases and J 4 bases, with 12 bases left between them. Germline CDR1 and CDR2: SGHKS and YYEKEE (reference sequence). The CDR3 sequence is CASSSGHATEAFF. CDR3 bases: TGTGCCAGCAGTTCCGGACACGCCACTGAAGCTTTCTTT.

A remark on this clone: In the same sample, other DNA sequences code for this CDR3. This chain joins TRBV12-3 or TRBV12-4 and TRBJ2-1; no reliable D call. The CDR3 consists of 12 residues. Deletions cut 5 bases from V and 5 bases from J, with 7 bases between. The CDR3 protein is CASSPRDNEQFF. CDR3 DNA: TGTGCCAGCAGTCCCCGGGACAATGAGCAGTTCTTC.

This clone was seen only once. The chain uses TRBV5-1 and TRBJ2-1, with D possibly being TRBD2 (6 bases). V lost 3 bases, J lost 9 bases, and 16 bases lay in between. This CDR3 is built from 14 residues. The germline gives CDR1 SGHRS, CDR2 YFSETQ. CDR3 region: CASSSQTGVTEQFF. The CDR3, as DNA: TGCGCCAGCAGCTCCCAGACGGGGGTCACTGAGCAGTTCTTC. The entire variable domain, with the rest obtained from reference TRBV5-1 and TRBJ2-1, is as follows: KAGVTQTPRYLIKTRGQQVTLSCSPISGHRSVSWYQQTPGQGLQFLFEYFSETQRNKGNFPGRFSGRQFSNSRSEMNVSTLELGDSALYLCASSSQTGVTEQFFGPGTRLTVL.

This sequence joins TRBV5-1 and TRBJ2-7; 7 nucleotides line up with TRBD1. The CDR3 consists of 14 residues. The germline gives CDR1 SGHRS, CDR2 YFSETQ. The V segment lost 4 bases and the J segment 2 bases; nucleotides outside the gene matches: 6. CDR3 loop: CASSTLTGAYEQYF. Here the CDR3 DNA reads TGCGCCAGCAGCACCCTAACAGGGGCCTACGAGCAGTACTTC.

J is TRBJ1-6 and V is TRBV5-1, with 7 bases lining up with TRBD1. The CDR3 covers 15 residues. V lost 4 bases, J lost 10 bases, and 11 bases stayed unmatched. Germline CDR1 reads SGHRS; CDR2 reads YFSETQ. CDR3 protein: CASSNSGGRESPLHF. CDR3 coding DNA: TGCGCCAGCAGCAACTCAGGGGGTAGAGAATCACCCCTCCACTTT.

The CDR3 sequence: CASSIVHATYEQYF. The CDR3 region has the DNA TGTGCCAGTAGTATAGTCCATGCTACCTACGAGCAGTACTTC. This chain joins TRBV19 and TRBJ2-7; D gene uncertain. This CDR3 is built from 14 residues. The germline V gene has CDR1 LNHDA and CDR2 SQIVND (reference sequence). Trimming took off 1 base at V and 2 bases at J, with 9 bases between the two ends.

This sequence joins TRBV18 and TRBJ1-3; weak D call: TRBD1 (5 bases). Germline V gives CDR1 KGHSH, CDR2 LQKENI. CDR3 length equals 17 residues. With 4 bases removed from V and 4 bases from J, the gap between germline ends came to 20 bases. The CDR3 DNA sequence: TGTGCCAGCTCACTAAACGGGAGACAGTCAGGAGGAAACACCATATATTTT. It specifies CASSLNGRQSGGNTIYF.

The chain couples TRBV28 to TRBJ1-6; D uncertain. The CDR3 loop spans 13 amino acids. The V gene lost 6 bases and the J gene lost 5 bases, with 8 bases spanning the gap. Germline V gives CDR1 MDHEN, CDR2 SYDVKM. The CDR3 DNA reads TGTGCCAGCAGGGCCGGGAATAATTCACCCCTCCACTTT. Translated, it gives CASRAGNNSPLHF.

This chain connects TRBV18 to TRBJ1-3; possibly TRBD1 for D (6 bases). The CDR3 has 16 amino acids. Germline V gene lookup returns CDR1 KGHSH and CDR2 LQKENI. V was shortened by 2 bases and J by 3 bases, with 14 bases between the two germline ends. The CDR3 DNA reads TGTGCCAGCTCACCAGCCTCGACAGGTCGTGGAAACACCATATATTTT. This translates into CASSPASTGRGNTIYF.